This T cell receptor (beta chain) was sequenced in a study of radiation and T cells in renal cell carcinoma. Time point of the sample: blood 2 weeks post-SBRT. Specified treatment: 15 Gy SBRT to primary tumor, nephrectomy 4 weeks later. Clear cell pathology was present in this patient's renal cell carcinoma. This clone came up once. The antigen remains unidentified. Notes on the study in general: Without pretreatment biopsies, baseline tumor clonotype presence was undetermined. Top tumor clonotypes rose in blood 2 weeks post-radiation, then contracted.

The CDR3 totals 13 residues. TCRdb's copy holds only in-frame clones and misses some; the assay was immunoSEQ multiplex PCR. The sample comprises some 130,000 clones, about 81% of which are singletons, and less than 2.5% rests with the top ten. This specimen was blood, taken from a patient whose treatment included radiotherapy and nephrectomy. The chain joins TRBV21-1 to TRBJ1-4; the tabulated D call, TRBD1, remains unverified against the DNA. TRBV21-1 is recorded as a pseudogene. The sequence derives from a woman aged 60-70 years with renal cell carcinoma. CDR3 in DNA: TGTGCCAGCAGCCAGGGTTGTAATGAAAAACTGTTTTTT. It translates to CASSQGCNEKLFF.